The 9 T cell receptor beta chains in this list originate from one sample, sequenced in a study of T-cell memory formation after mild COVID-19. One entry per CDR3 protein, called by TCRdb with MiXCR from the 5' RACE reads. The top ten hold approximately 13% of the sample, which has 470,000 or so distinct CDR3 sequences, about 20% seen once. What was sequenced was PBMCs or a T cell subset sorted from them (not recorded which). The receptors here all came from an adult woman who had mild COVID-19 (a few samples of this study predate the infection). Cell type and time point are not known.

This clonotype was counted between two and nine times. The rearrangement uses TRBV12-3 or TRBV12-4 and TRBJ1-1; 7 bases are shared with TRBD1. J was trimmed by 12 bases and V by 3 bases; bases with no gene match: 7. There are 12 residues in the CDR3. The CDR3 coding sequence is TGTGCCAGCAGTTTTGGGGCCAGGGGGTCTTTCTTT. Translation gives CASSFGARGSFF.

This clonotype was seen more than once but under ten times. This rearrangement joins TRBV29-1 to TRBJ2-2; no definite D call. Germline CDR1 reads SQVTM; CDR2 reads ANQGSEA. The CDR3 is 13 amino acids. V was shortened by 4 bases and J by 2 bases, with 8 bases between the two germline ends. The CDR3 bases are TGCAGCGTTGTAAAGGAAAACACCGGGGAGCTGTTTTTT. This sequence encodes CSVVKENTGELFF.

The chain employs TRBV7-6 and TRBJ2-3; 7 bases match TRBD1. Germline V gene data show CDR1 as SGHVS and CDR2 as FNYEAQ. The CDR3 spans 17 residues. Trimming cost V 1 base and J 2 bases; bases outside gene matches: 9. The CDR3 DNA follows: TGTGCCAGCAGCTTAGATAGGGGGCACGGGAACACAGATACGCAGTATTTT. Protein: CASSLDRGHGNTDTQYF.

This clonotype showed up just a few times. The V gene is TRBV10-3, the J gene TRBJ2-5; tentative D call: TRBD2 (6 bases). Germline CDR1 and CDR2: ENHRY and SYGVKD. This CDR3 contains 13 residues. The V and J ends lost 6 bases and 4 bases respectively, with 12 bases between them. The CDR3 sequence is CAISASEGETQYF. The CDR3 DNA reads as TGTGCCATCAGCGCCTCGGAGGGAGAGACCCAGTACTTC.

This clonotype was counted many times. This chain connects TRBV7-9 to TRBJ2-2; 14 nucleotides line up with TRBD2. This CDR3 has 19 amino acids. V shed 4 bases and J 4 bases; nucleotides not matched to a gene: 11. CDR1 SEHNR and CDR2 FQNEAQ come from the germline V gene (reference sequence). The DNA for the CDR3 is TGTGCCAGCAGCTCCAGTCCACCCGGACTAGCGGGGGGCACCGGGGAGCTGTTTTTT. Its translation is CASSSSPPGLAGGTGELFF.

The chain joins TRBV6-5 to TRBJ1-1; the match to TRBD1 covers 10 bases. Germline-derived CDR1 and CDR2 are MNHEY and SVGAGI. CDR3 length: 16 amino acids. V trimming: 2 bases; J trimming: 0 bases; junction bases outside the gene matches: 3. The CDR3 bases are TGTGCCAGCAGTTACGGGACAGGGGTACTGAACACTGAAGCTTTCTTT. This encodes CASSYGTGVLNTEAFF.

This clonotype was seen a handful of times. The chain joins TRBV15 to TRBJ2-1; D is possibly TRBD2 (6 bases). In germline, CDR1 is LNHNV, CDR2 YYDKDF (reference sequence). The CDR3 sequence is 16 residues long. Trimming took 6 bases from V and 4 from J, leaving 19 bases between them. The CDR3 DNA follows: TGTGCCACCAGGAACGCAGGCGGGACGGAATACAATGAGCAGTTCTTC. Its protein product is CATRNAGGTEYNEQFF.

CDR3 sequence: CASSQRVGVGGGVYEQYF. CDR3 nucleotide sequence: TGCGCCAGCAGCCAGAGGGTAGGCGTGGGCGGGGGTGTCTACGAGCAGTACTTC. The J gene is TRBJ2-7, the V gene TRBV4-1; 7 bases map to TRBD2. The germline gives CDR1 MGHRA, CDR2 YSYEKL. The CDR3 sequence is 18 residues long. The J segment lost 3 bases and the V segment lost 3 bases, leaving 17 bases of the junction unmatched.

As concerns this clonotype: At one end, the junction sequence differs from germline, possibly due to a read error. CDR3 amino acids: CDSSFSPGYNEQFF. CDR3 bases: TGTGACAGCAGCTTCTCACCGGGATACAATGAGCAGTTCTTC. The chain couples TRBV5-6 to TRBJ2-1; maybe TRBD2 (5 bases). CDR1 and CDR2 (germline): SGHDT, YYEEEE. The CDR3 totals 14 residues. The full variable domain, its missing parts supplied by reference TRBV5-6 and TRBJ2-1, is DAGVTQSPTHLIKTRGQQVTLRCSPKSGHDTVSWYQQALGQGPQFIFQYYEEEERQRGNFPDRFSGHQFPNYSSELNVNALLLGDSALYLCDSSFSPGYNEQFFGPGTRLTVL.